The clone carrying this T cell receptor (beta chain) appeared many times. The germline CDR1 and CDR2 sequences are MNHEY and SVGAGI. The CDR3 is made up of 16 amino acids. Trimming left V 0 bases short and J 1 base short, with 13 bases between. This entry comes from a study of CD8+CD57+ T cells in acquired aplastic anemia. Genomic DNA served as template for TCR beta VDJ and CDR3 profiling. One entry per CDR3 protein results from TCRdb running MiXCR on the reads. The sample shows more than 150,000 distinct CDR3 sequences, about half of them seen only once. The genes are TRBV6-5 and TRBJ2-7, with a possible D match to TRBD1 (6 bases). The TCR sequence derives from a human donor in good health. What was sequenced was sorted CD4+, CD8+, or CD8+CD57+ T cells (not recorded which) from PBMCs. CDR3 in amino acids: CASSYSRTEISYEQYF. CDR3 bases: TGTGCCAGCAGTTACTCTAGGACAGAGATATCCTACGAGCAGTACTTC.